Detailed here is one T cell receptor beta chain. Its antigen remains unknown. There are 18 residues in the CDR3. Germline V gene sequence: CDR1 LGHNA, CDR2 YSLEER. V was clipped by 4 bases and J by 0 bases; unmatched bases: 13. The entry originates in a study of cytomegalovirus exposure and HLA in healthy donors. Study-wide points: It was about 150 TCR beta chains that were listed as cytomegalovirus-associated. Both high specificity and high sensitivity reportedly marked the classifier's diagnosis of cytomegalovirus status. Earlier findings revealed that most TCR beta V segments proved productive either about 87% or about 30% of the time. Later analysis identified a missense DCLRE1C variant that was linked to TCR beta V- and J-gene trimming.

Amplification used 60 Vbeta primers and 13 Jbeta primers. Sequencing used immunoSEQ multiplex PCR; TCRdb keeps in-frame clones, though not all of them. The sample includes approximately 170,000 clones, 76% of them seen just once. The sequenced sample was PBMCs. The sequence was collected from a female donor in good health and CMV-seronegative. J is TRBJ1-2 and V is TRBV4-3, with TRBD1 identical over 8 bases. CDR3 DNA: TGCGCCAGCAGCCTAAGTCCCTCCCTACAGGGGGCTAACTATGGCTACACCTTC. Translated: CASSLSPSLQGANYGYTF.